This T cell receptor beta chain comes out of a study of shared clonotypes between healthy human individuals. Study-wide background: Donor ages ranged 18 to 49 years: two women, a few men. General study findings and limits: Researchers found naive subsets generally carried larger estimated richness than memory subsets.

Donors, healthy HIV-negative adults, lacked recent acute infections or vaccinations. V was cut by 3 bases and J by 0 bases, with 14 bases left in between. The germline V gene has CDR1 KGHSH and CDR2 LQKENI. CDR3 length equals 17 residues. Sequenced by immunoSEQ multiplex PCR; TCRdb stores in-frame clones only, minus some. The sample lists 2 million to 2.5 million clones; 85% to 95% were seen once. Worth noting for this clone: Its antigen is as yet unknown.

The chain combines TRBV18 with TRBJ2-2; D ambiguous. This clonotype originated in a man younger than 35 in good health. Source material: naive CD4+ T cells sorted from blood. Noted subset: CD45RA+ positively selected. The CDR3: CASSPTDGITNTGELFF. CDR3 bases: TGTGCCAGCTCACCTACAGACGGTATAACGAACACCGGGGAGCTGTTTTTT.